The 18 T cell receptor beta chains below come from one sample, sequenced in a study of T cells in Graves' hyperthyroidism and ophthalmopathy. Amplification targeted TCR beta CDR3 regions from RNA transcripts. Carried out on the TCR CDR3, a first-round RT-PCR used the HTBI primer set. MiXCR, run by TCRdb on the multiplex PCR reads, gives a single entry per CDR3 protein. In the table there are roughly 350,000 distinct CDR3 sequences, approximately 14% of which are singletons. The sequenced sample consisted of blood. All receptors derive from a woman in her twenties or thirties with Graves' ophthalmopathy.

This clonotype was seen more than once but under ten times. The chain employs TRBV5-5 and TRBJ1-1, with 8 bases aligning to TRBD1. CDR1 SGHKS and CDR2 YYEKEE come from the germline V gene (reference sequence). J was trimmed by 11 bases and V by 5 bases; bases with no gene match: 8. The CDR3 loop spans 12 amino acids. DNA for the CDR3: TGTGCCAGCAGGACAGGGGTTTGGATGGCTTTCTTT. Translated, it gives CASRTGVWMAFF.

The genes are TRBV18 and TRBJ1-2; D gene unclear. Trimming stripped 6 bases from V and 8 bases from J, with 22 bases between. From germline, CDR1 is KGHSH and CDR2 LQKENI. CDR3 length equals 15 residues. The CDR3 sequence: CASSQFVQTGAGYTF. The CDR3 bases are TGTGCCAGCTCGCAATTCGTTCAGACGGGAGCGGGCTACACCTTC.

In its sample, this clonotype was seen many times. The chain recombines TRBV13 with TRBJ2-7; no definite D call. Germline V lookup: CDR1 PRHDT, CDR2 FYEKMQ (reference sequence). V was trimmed by 1 base and J by 4 bases, leaving 14 bases between them. The CDR3 is 15 amino acids. The DNA of the CDR3 is TGTGCCAGCAGCTTAGTGCGCGTCGGCAGTTACGAGCAGTACTTC. Translation gives CASSLVRVGSYEQYF.

This clonotype was seen repeatedly, ten times or more. The chain employs TRBV15 and TRBJ1-6; D is uncertain. The CDR3 covers 16 residues. Germline CDR1 is LNHNV and CDR2 is YYDKDF (reference sequence). The V gene lost 1 base and the J gene lost 6 bases, with 13 bases spanning the gap. The CDR3 loop reads CATSRAVDPLNSPLHF. The CDR3 DNA reads as TGTGCCACCAGCAGAGCCGTGGACCCTCTTAATTCACCCCTCCACTTT.

A few counts support this clonotype. The V and J genes are TRBV5-1 and TRBJ2-2; 11 bases are a match to TRBD1. The CDR3 sequence is 17 residues long. CDR1 and CDR2 from the germline V gene are SGHRS and YFSETQ. V lost 0 bases to trimming and J lost 10 bases; unmatched junction nucleotides: 11. CDR3 sequence (DNA): TGCGCCAGCAGCTTGGACGGAGTCGGGACAGGGGGTCCGGAGCTGTTTTTT. Protein: CASSLDGVGTGGPELFF.

The chain is built from TRBV11-3 and TRBJ2-3; D unclear. There are 12 residues in the CDR3. CDR1 and CDR2 from the germline V gene are SGHNT and YENEEA. Trimming pared 5 bases from V and 5 bases from J, leaving 8 bases between. The CDR3 region has the DNA TGTGCCAGCAGCGCGCGACTAGATACGCAGTATTTT. Translation gives CASSARLDTQYF. Full variable domain (remainder filled in from reference TRBV11-3 and TRBJ2-3): EAGVVQSPRYKIIEKKQPVAFWCNPISGHNTLYWYLQNLGQGPELLIRYENEEAVDDSQLPKDRFSAERLKGVDSTLKIQPAELGDSAVYLCASSARLDTQYFGPGTRLTVL.

This clonotype was observed many times. V and J are TRBV2 and TRBJ1-6; no clear D gene. The CDR3 contains 15 residues. V was clipped by 1 base and J by 5 bases, with 9 bases between them. Germline V gene sequence: CDR1 SNHLY, CDR2 FYNNEI. Written as DNA, the CDR3 is TGTGCCAGCAGTGAAGGCAGGTTCAATAATTCACCCCTCCACTTT. This translates into CASSEGRFNNSPLHF.

In this sample, this clonotype turned up many times. This chain joins TRBV19 and TRBJ1-1; no definite D call. Trimming stripped 5 bases from V and 1 base from J, with 11 bases between. CDR3 size: 14 residues. The V gene's germline CDR1 is LNHDA and CDR2 SQIVND (reference sequence). CDR3 residues: CASSFLYRNTEAFF. The CDR3 DNA follows: TGTGCCAGTAGTTTCCTGTACAGGAACACTGAAGCTTTCTTT.

The table lists this clonotype with many counts. CDR3 DNA: TGCAGTGCTCCCGTCACTGGGGCGGGTTGGGTTGGCCAAGAGACCCAGTACTTC. Translating it yields CSAPVTGAGWVGQETQYF. The J gene is TRBJ2-5, the V gene TRBV20-1, with D tentatively TRBD1 or TRBD2 (5 bases each). Looked up from germline, CDR1 is DFQATT and CDR2 is SNEGSKA (reference sequence). The CDR3 consists of 18 residues. V shed 5 bases and J shed 1 base, with 26 bases lying between them.

The V and J genes are TRBV10-3 and TRBJ1-5, with 11 bases that match TRBD1. After removal of 2 bases from V and 2 bases from J, the junction contained 2 bases not matched to a gene. This CDR3 contains 16 residues. Germline assignment: CDR1 ENHRY and CDR2 SYGVKD. CDR3 coding DNA: TGTGCCATCAGTGAGGGGGGACAGGGGGGCAATCAGCCCCAGCATTTT. Protein product: CAISEGGQGGNQPQHF.

In the case of this clonotype: This may come from a read error, since a much larger clone is one base off. A read error is likely, as this CDR3 ends without the conserved phenylalanine or tryptophan. V and J are TRBV7-3 and TRBJ1-2, with no clear D. With 5 bases removed from V and 7 bases from J, the gap between germline ends came to 14 bases. CDR1 is SGHTA and CDR2 is FQGTGA in the germline V gene. The CDR3 covers 13 residues. The DNA for the CDR3 is TGTGCCAGCAGCCGTATCCCGGGGTCTGGCTACACCCTC. This gives the protein CASSRIPGSGYTL.

A word on this clonotype: A much larger clone differs by one base, so this may be a read error. The chain combines TRBV7-2 with TRBJ1-4; 8 nucleotides align to TRBD1. The CDR3 contains 15 residues. Germline V gives CDR1 SGHTA, CDR2 FQGNSA. With 2 bases clipped from V and 9 bases from J, the junction kept 8 bases outside the gene matches. CDR3 DNA: TGTGCCAGCAGCTTAACTCGGACAGGGAATAAAAAACTGTTTTTT. Translated: CASSLTRTGNKKLFF. The full variable domain, completed using reference TRBV7-2 and TRBJ1-4, is GAGVSQSPSNKVTEKGKDVELRCDPISGHTALYWYRQSLGQGLEFLIYFQGNSAPDKSGLPSDRFSAERTGGSVSTLTIQRTQQEDSAVYLCASSLTRTGNKKLFFGSGTQLSVL.

This clonotype was seen many times. This sequence joins TRBV20-1 and TRBJ1-1; 10 nucleotides agree with TRBD1. This CDR3 contains 17 residues. Per germline, CDR1 DFQATT and CDR2 SNEGSKA (reference sequence). V lost 1 base to trimming and J lost 3 bases; unmatched junction nucleotides: 11. The CDR3 loop reads CSARAWGDRGRDTEAFF. The CDR3 DNA is TGCAGTGCTAGAGCCTGGGGGGACAGGGGACGGGACACTGAAGCTTTCTTT.

There are a few counts of this clonotype. The rearrangement links TRBV19 to TRBJ2-1; D may be TRBD2 (6 bases). V shed 0 bases and J shed 4 bases, with 13 bases lying between them. CDR3 size: 16 residues. CDR1 and CDR2 (germline): LNHDA, SQIVND (reference sequence). CDR3 coding DNA: TGTGCCAGTAGTATAGATAGGGACTGGGGTTACAATGAGCAGTTCTTC. This sequence encodes CASSIDRDWGYNEQFF.

A single count supports this clonotype. Possible read error: a much larger clone is one base away. Written as DNA, the CDR3 is TGTGCCAGCAGTTCAGGTCCGAGGTTGCGGGAGCAGTACTTC. Protein sequence: CASSSGPRLREQYF. This chain uses TRBV6-2 or TRBV6-3 with TRBJ2-7; unclear D gene. The V gene lost 4 bases and the J gene lost 7 bases, with 17 bases spanning the gap. Germline CDR1 reads MNHEY; CDR2 reads SVGEGT. The CDR3 consists of 14 residues.

This clonotype has ten or more counts. The chain uses TRBV3-1 and TRBJ2-3, with TRBD2 matching over 11 bases. The V segment lost 4 bases and the J segment 2 bases; nucleotides outside the gene matches: 14. Per the germline V gene, CDR1 is LGHDT and CDR2 is YNNKEL (reference sequence). The CDR3 covers 19 residues. CDR3 nucleotides: TGTGCCAGCAGCCTATCTAGCGGGGGGCCCTCATCTTACACAGATACGCAGTATTTT. Encoded protein: CASSLSSGGPSSYTDTQYF.

This clonotype was counted many times. V gene TRBV28 combines with J gene TRBJ1-5, with 7 bases fitting TRBD1. Unmatched junction bases numbered 4, after V lost 5 bases and J lost 0 bases. Germline V gives CDR1 MDHEN, CDR2 SYDVKM. CDR3 size: 15 residues. The CDR3 bases are TGTGCCAGCAGTCCCCGGGACAGTAGCAATCAGCCCCAGCATTTT. It yields the protein CASSPRDSSNQPQHF.

At least ten counts were recorded for this clonotype. V and J are TRBV7-8 and TRBJ1-5; D call uncertain. Germline assignment: CDR1 SGHVS and CDR2 FQNEAQ. The length of the CDR3 is 13 residues. V lost 5 bases and J lost 5, with 10 bases in between. The CDR3 nucleotides read TGTGCCAGCAGCGGGATATTTGATCAGCCCCAGCATTTT. Encoded protein: CASSGIFDQPQHF.